Sequencing of this T cell receptor beta chain was carried out in a study of post-analysis software for immune sequencing data. Regarding this clonotype: The antigen remains unidentified.

Germline-derived CDR1 and CDR2 are LNHNV and YYDKDF (reference sequence). CDR3 length: 15 residues. With 1 base removed from V and 2 bases from J, the gap between germline ends came to 12 bases. Overall study findings and caveats: Comparison of patients with controls showed five TRBV segments more frequent in patients, TRBV5-6, TRBV5-1 and TRBV20-1 among them.

Unique-molecular-identifier-tagged TCR beta cDNA libraries were used. Each CDR3 protein gets one entry after TCRdb re-called the PCR reads with MiXCR. The sample shows about 770,000 distinct CDR3 sequences, under 60% of them seen only once. Sequencing was carried out using blood. This TCR came from a girl aged 10-17 years with multiple sclerosis. V gene TRBV15 combines with J gene TRBJ2-7, with D possibly TRBD2 on 6 matching bases. The CDR3 here is CATSRAGTGTYEQYF. CDR3 DNA: TGTGCCACCAGCAGAGCCGGGACTGGGACCTACGAGCAGTACTTC.